This TCR beta chain is from a study of post-analysis software for immune sequencing data. The length of the CDR3 is 14 residues. CDR1 is LGHDT and CDR2 is YNNKEL in the germline V gene (reference sequence). Every TCR beta cDNA library bore unique molecular identifiers. A single record per CDR3 protein comes from TCRdb applying MiXCR to the PCR reads. The data hold roughly 430,000 distinct CDR3 sequences, with roughly 40% observed a single time. For this clonotype: The target antigen is unknown.

Study-wide points: Among about 5 TRBV segments more frequent in patients than controls were TRBV5-6, TRBV5-1 and TRBV20-1.

The rearrangement uses TRBV3-1 and TRBJ2-5, with 10 nucleotides matching TRBD1. TRBJ2-7 matches the DNA end more closely, so the J call is doubtful. The specimen sequenced was blood. This sequence originates from a girl aged 2 to 9 with multiple sclerosis. The CDR3 sequence is CASSQYGTGDEQYF. CDR3 sequence (DNA): TGTGCCAGCAGCCAGTATGGGACAGGGGACGAGCAGTACTTC.